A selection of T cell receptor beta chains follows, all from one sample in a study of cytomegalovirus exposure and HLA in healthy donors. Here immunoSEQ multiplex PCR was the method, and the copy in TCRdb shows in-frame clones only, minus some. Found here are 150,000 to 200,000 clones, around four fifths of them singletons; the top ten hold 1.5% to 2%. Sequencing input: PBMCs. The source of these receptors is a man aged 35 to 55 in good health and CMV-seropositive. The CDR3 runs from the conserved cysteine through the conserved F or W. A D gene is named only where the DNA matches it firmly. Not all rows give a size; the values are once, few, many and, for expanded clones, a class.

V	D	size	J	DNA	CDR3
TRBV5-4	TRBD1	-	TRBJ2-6	TGTGCCAGCAGCCCCGGGACAGCGAGGTCTGGGGCCAACGTCCTGACTTTC	CASSPGTARSGANVLTF
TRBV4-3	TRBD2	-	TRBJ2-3	TGCGCCAGCAGCCAAGCCTCCGGACTAGCGGGCACAGATACGCAGTATTTT	CASSQASGLAGTDTQYF
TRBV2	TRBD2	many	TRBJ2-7	TGTGCCAGCCACCCTAGTCAGCGGGAGGGCCTTTCCTACGAGCAGTACTTC	CASHPSQREGLSYEQYF
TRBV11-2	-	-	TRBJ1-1	TGTGCCAGCGGCCCTCGTACTGAAGCTTTCTTT	CASGPRTEAFF
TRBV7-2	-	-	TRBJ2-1	TGTGCCAGCAGCCGCGGATACTACAATGAGCAGTTCTTC	CASSRGYYNEQFF
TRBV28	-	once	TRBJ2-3	TGTGCCAGCAGTACTACTAGCACAGATACGCAGTATTTT	CASSTTSTDTQYF
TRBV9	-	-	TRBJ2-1	TGTGCCAGCAGCGTAAGGGGGTTATCCTACAATGAGCAGTTCTTC	CASSVRGLSYNEQFF
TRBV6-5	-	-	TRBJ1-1	TGTGCCAGCAGTTACCCCGGGACTTCCGCTTTCTTT	CASSYPGTSAFF
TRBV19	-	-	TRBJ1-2	TGTGCCAGTAGCGGGGATACTGAGGGCTACACCTTC	CASSGDTEGYTF
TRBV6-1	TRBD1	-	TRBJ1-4	TGTGCCAGCAGCAGCACAGGGGGATCCGAAAAACTGTTTTTT	CASSSTGGSEKLFF
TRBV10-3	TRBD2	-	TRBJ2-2	TGTGCCATCAGTGAGTCGGAGACTAGCGGGTCCGGGGAGCTGTTTTTT	CAISESETSGSGELFF
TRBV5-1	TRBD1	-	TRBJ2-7	TGCGCCAGCAGCTGGGGGACAGGGGTAGAGCAGTACTTC	CASSWGTGVEQYF
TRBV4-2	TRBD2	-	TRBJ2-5	TGTGCCAGCAGCCAAGCTCCTAGCGGAGAGCAGTACTTC	CASSQAPSGEQYF
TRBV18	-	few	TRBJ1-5	TGTGCCAGCTCACTCCGGGACACCGCGAGCAATCAGCCCCAGCATTTT	CASSLRDTASNQPQHF
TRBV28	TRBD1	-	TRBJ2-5	TGTGCCAGCAGTTTAACGGCCAGGGGGAGAGAGACCCAGTACTTC	CASSLTARGRETQYF
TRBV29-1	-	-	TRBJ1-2	TGCAGCGTTGAAGGGAGGGGCCCTAACTATGGCTACACCTTC	CSVEGRGPNYGYTF
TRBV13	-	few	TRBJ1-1	TGTGCCAGCAGCGAAGCCACTGAAGCTTTCTTT	CASSEATEAFF
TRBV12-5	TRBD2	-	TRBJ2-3	TGTGCTAGTGGTTTGGCCCAACTAGCGGGAGGGCCAGATACGCAGTATTTT	CASGLAQLAGGPDTQYF
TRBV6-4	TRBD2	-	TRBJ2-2	TGTGCCAGCAGTGACCTTTCTAGCGGGAGAGGGGAGCTGTTTTTT	CASSDLSSGRGELFF
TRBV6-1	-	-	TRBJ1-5	TGTGCCAGCAGCTCTACAGGTGATCAGCCCCAGCATTTT	CASSSTGDQPQHF
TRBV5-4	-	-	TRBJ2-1	TGTGCCAGCAGCGCATTAGCTCGTGACAATGAGCAGTTCTTC	CASSALARDNEQFF
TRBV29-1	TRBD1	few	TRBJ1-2	TGCAGCGTTGGGACAGGGGGCGACTATGGCTACACCTTC	CSVGTGGDYGYTF
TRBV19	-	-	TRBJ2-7	TGTGCCAGTAGTATAGACTCGGGACACTCCTACGAGCAGTACTTC	CASSIDSGHSYEQYF
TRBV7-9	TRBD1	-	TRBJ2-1	TGTGCCAGCAGCTCAGGGACAGGGGGATCCCGGAGCTCCTACAATGAGCAGTTCTTC	CASSSGTGGSRSSYNEQFF
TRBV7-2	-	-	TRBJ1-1	TGTGCCAGCAGCTTAGTGGCGGGGAGGGCCATGAACACTGAAGCTTTCTTT	CASSLVAGRAMNTEAFF
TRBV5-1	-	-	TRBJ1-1	TGCGCCAGCAGTTACACAGAGCTGGCTGAAGCTTTCTTT	CASSYTELAEAFF
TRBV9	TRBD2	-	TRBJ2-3	TGTGCCAGCAGCGTAGAGGGACTAGCGAGACGCACAGATACGCAGTATTTT	CASSVEGLARRTDTQYF
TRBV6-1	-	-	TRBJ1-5	TGTGCCAGCAGTGAGAGTACACAGGAGTTTTATCAGCCCCAGCATTTT	CASSESTQEFYQPQHF
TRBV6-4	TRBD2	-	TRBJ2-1	TGTGCCAGCAGTGTGGAGACTAGCGGATACAATGAGCAGTTCTTC	CASSVETSGYNEQFF
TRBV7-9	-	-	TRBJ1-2	TGTGCCAGCAGCTTACTTTTGACGGGAAACTATGGCTACACCTTC	CASSLLLTGNYGYTF
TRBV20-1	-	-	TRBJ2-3	TGCAGTGCTTCGCGAGATACGCAGTATTTT	CSASRDTQYF
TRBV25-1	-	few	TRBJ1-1	TGTGCCAGCACCAAGAACGTCCCCGGGGGGGGAGGCACTGAAGCTTTCTTT	CASTKNVPGGGGTEAFF
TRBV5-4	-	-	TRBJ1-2	TGTGCCAGCAGCCCTCGGGACACTAACTATGGCTACACCTTC	CASSPRDTNYGYTF
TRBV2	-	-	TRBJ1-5	TGTGCCAGCAACTTCCAGGGCAACAATCAGCCCCAGCATTTT	CASNFQGNNQPQHF
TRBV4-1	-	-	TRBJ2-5	TGCGCCAGCAGCAGGGGGGAGACCCAGTACTTC	CASSRGETQYF
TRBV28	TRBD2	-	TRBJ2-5	TGTGCCAGCAGTTTCCTCCTAGCGGGGGGTTCTCAGCAGTACTTC	CASSFLLAGGSQQYF
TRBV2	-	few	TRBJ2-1	TGTGCCAGCAGTCCAGGGCTAGGCTACAATGAGCAGTTCTTC	CASSPGLGYNEQFF
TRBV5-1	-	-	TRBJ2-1	TGCGCCAGCAGCTTTACTAGTCTCAATGAGCAGTTCTTC	CASSFTSLNEQFF
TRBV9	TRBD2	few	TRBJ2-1	TGTGCCAGCAGTCGAGCGGGAGGTGGGAGTGATGAGCAGTTCTTC	CASSRAGGGSDEQFF
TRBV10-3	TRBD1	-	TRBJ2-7	TGTGCCATCAGTTTACTGACAGGGGAGGTCGAGCAGTACTTC	CAISLLTGEVEQYF
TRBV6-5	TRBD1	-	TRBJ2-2	TGTGCCAGCAGTGTACAGGGGATGAACACCGGGGAGTTGTTTTTT	CASSVQGMNTGELFF
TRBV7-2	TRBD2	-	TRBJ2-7	TGTGCCAGCAGCTTAGTATCGCTAGCGGACTCCTACGAGCAGTACTTC	CASSLVSLADSYEQYF
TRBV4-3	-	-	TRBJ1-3	TGCGCCAGCAGCCAGCAAGTGGGGCAGGGTCTAGGAAACACCATATATTTT	CASSQQVGQGLGNTIYF
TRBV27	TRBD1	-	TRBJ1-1	TGTGCCAGCAGTTTATCCCCCTTAAGACAGGGAAACACTGAAGCTTTCTTT	CASSLSPLRQGNTEAFF
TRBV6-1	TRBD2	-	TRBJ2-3	TGTGCCAGCAGTACTAGCGGAACCACAGATACGCAGTATTTT	CASSTSGTTDTQYF
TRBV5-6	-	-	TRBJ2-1	TGTGCCAGCAGCTTGGGGGCGATTAGCTCCTACAATGAGCAGTTCTTC	CASSLGAISSYNEQFF
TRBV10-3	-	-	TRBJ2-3	TGTGCCATCAGTATCACCACCTACACAGATACGCAGTATTTT	CAISITTYTDTQYF
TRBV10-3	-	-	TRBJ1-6	TGTGCCATCAGTGAGTCGGGGCCGAATTCACCCCTCCACTTT	CAISESGPNSPLHF
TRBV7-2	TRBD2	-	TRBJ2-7	TGTGCCAGCAGCTTAGCTAGGCGGGAGGGCGAGCAGTACTTC	CASSLARREGEQYF
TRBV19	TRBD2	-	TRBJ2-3	TGTGCCAGTAGATCCACTAGCGGGAGGGCTCCAGATACGCAGTATTTT	CASRSTSGRAPDTQYF
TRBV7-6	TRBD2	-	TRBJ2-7	TGTGCCAGCAGCTCCCGGGGGGGGGACTCCTACGAGCAGTACTTC	CASSSRGGDSYEQYF
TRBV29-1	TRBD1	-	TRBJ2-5	TGCAGCGTTGAAGATCGGGGACAGGGGGCCCCAGAGACCCAGTACTTC	CSVEDRGQGAPETQYF
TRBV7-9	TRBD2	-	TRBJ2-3	TGTGCCAGCAGCTTCCGGGACTACAGCACAGATACGCAGTATTTT	CASSFRDYSTDTQYF
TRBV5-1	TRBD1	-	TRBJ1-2	TGCGCCAGCAGCCGGGACAGTCTTAACTATGGCTACACCTTC	CASSRDSLNYGYTF
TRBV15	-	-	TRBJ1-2	TGTGCCACCAGCAGAGACGGGGCTAACTATGGCTACACCTTC	CATSRDGANYGYTF